These 19 T cell receptor beta chains were sequenced from one sample in a study of glioma-infiltrating T cells after dendritic cell vaccination. The repertoire was sequenced with immunoSEQ multiplex PCR; TCRdb's copy has only in-frame clones and lacks some. The data contain about 82,000 clones, around 90% of them singletons. Sample: blood, taken before dendritic cell vaccination. The receptors stem from a human donor with glioblastoma.

The CDR3 sequence: CASSATSDYNEQFF. CDR3 bases: TGTGCCAGCAGTGCAACTAGCGATTACAATGAGCAGTTCTTC. The chain uses TRBV6-1 and TRBJ2-1; 7 bases agree with TRBD2. Germline CDR1 reads MNHNS; CDR2 reads SASEGT. The CDR3 length is 14 residues. J was trimmed by 4 bases and V by 4 bases; bases with no gene match: 4.

The chain combines TRBV7-2 with TRBJ1-5; a possible D gene is TRBD1 (6 bases). Per the germline V gene, CDR1 is SGHTA and CDR2 is FQGNSA. This CDR3 spans 14 amino acids. The ends were cut back, 1 base at V and 7 bases at J, with 11 bases in the middle. Here the CDR3 DNA reads TGTGCCAGCAGCTTAGGGCAGGGACACCAGCCCCAGCATTTT. It specifies CASSLGQGHQPQHF.

The J gene is TRBJ2-2, the V gene TRBV18, with TRBD2 identical over 8 bases. Germline values: CDR1 KGHSH, CDR2 LQKENI. Losses at the gene ends were 6 bases for V and 3 bases for J; bases not matched to a gene: 6. CDR3 length: 15 residues. CDR3 sequence (DNA): TGTGCCAGCTCTGAGCGGGAGTTCGACACCGGGGAGCTGTTTTTT. Translating it yields CASSEREFDTGELFF.

This sequence joins TRBV6-1 and TRBJ1-2; no reliable D call. The CDR3 contains 13 residues. Per the germline V gene, CDR1 is MNHNS and CDR2 is SASEGT. The V end lost 6 bases, the J end lost 0 bases, and 8 bases lay between the germline ends. CDR3 coding DNA: TGTGCCAGCAGCGCTACGTCTAACTATGGCTACACCTTC. The encoded protein is CASSATSNYGYTF.

About this clone itself: The same CDR3 is also encoded by other DNA sequences in this sample. V and J are TRBV7-9 and TRBJ1-1, with D possibly being TRBD1 (5 bases). The germline CDR1 and CDR2 sequences are SEHNR and FQNEAQ (reference sequence). Trimming removed 2 bases from V and 1 base from J, with 8 bases in between. This CDR3 contains 14 residues. The CDR3 DNA sequence: TGTGCCAGCAGCTTACAAGGGGCGAACACTGAAGCTTTCTTT. This gives the protein CASSLQGANTEAFF. The variable domain in full, completed from reference TRBV7-9 and TRBJ1-1, reads DTGVSQNPRHKITKRGQNVTFRCDPISEHNRLYWYRQTLGQGPEFLTYFQNEAQLEKSRLLSDRFSAERPKGSFSTLEIQRTEQGDSAMYLCASSLQGANTEAFFGQGTRLTVV.

The chain uses TRBV28 and TRBJ1-4; TRBD1 matches 7 bases. V shed 5 bases, J shed 14 bases, and the junction held 17 bases outside the gene matches. The CDR3 length is 15 residues. Germline V lookup: CDR1 MDHEN, CDR2 SYDVKM. In nucleotides, the CDR3 is TGTGCCAGCAGTGTCACAGACAGGGCTTTGGTTAAGCTGTTTTTT. It encodes CASSVTDRALVKLFF.

The rearrangement links TRBV9 to TRBJ2-1; TRBD2 agrees at 13 bases. V dropped 3 bases and J dropped 0; count of bases not matched to a gene: 3. There are 17 residues in the CDR3. The germline CDR1 and CDR2 sequences are SGDLS and YYNGEE. The CDR3, as DNA: TGTGCCAGCAGCGCAGGGACTAGCGGGGTCTCCTACAATGAGCAGTTCTTC. Its protein product is CASSAGTSGVSYNEQFF. The variable domain in full, with the rest retrieved from reference TRBV9 and TRBJ2-1, is DSGVTQTPKHLITATGQRVTLRCSPRSGDLSVYWYQQSLDQGLQFLIQYYNGEERAKGNILERFSAQQFPDLHSELNLSSLELGDSALYFCASSAGTSGVSYNEQFFGPGTRLTVL.

Written as DNA, the CDR3 is TGTGCCAGCAGCTCGGGAGAGACTAACTATGGCTACACCTTC. Translating gives CASSSGETNYGYTF. The rearrangement uses TRBV7-2 and TRBJ1-2; D gene ambiguous. The CDR3 extends over 14 amino acids. Germline CDR1 is SGHTA and CDR2 is FQGNSA. Trimming took off 4 bases at V and 0 bases at J, with 9 bases between the two ends.

The V call is TRBV19, the J call TRBJ1-5; D unclear. With 5 bases removed from V and 5 bases from J, the gap between germline ends came to 13 bases. This CDR3 has 14 residues. The V gene's germline CDR1 is LNHDA and CDR2 SQIVND (reference sequence). The CDR3 region has the DNA TGTGCCAGTAGTGAGGGTCCCGGCTATCAGCCCCAGCATTTT. Protein sequence: CASSEGPGYQPQHF.

The rearrangement uses TRBV19 and TRBJ2-7; D call uncertain. V was cut by 6 bases and J by 5 bases, with 14 bases left in between. CDR3 length: 13 amino acids. Germline assignment: CDR1 LNHDA and CDR2 SQIVND (reference sequence). The CDR3 protein is CASRGTDVHEQYF. The CDR3 DNA reads as TGTGCCAGTAGAGGAACAGACGTCCACGAGCAGTACTTC.

By share, this clone counts as medium-sized (0.01 to 0.1%). J is TRBJ2-7 and V is TRBV2; a possible D gene is TRBD1 (6 bases). The CDR3 is made up of 13 amino acids. CDR1 SNHLY and CDR2 FYNNEI come from the germline V gene. Trimming removed 5 bases at V and 6 bases at J, with 14 bases between. CDR3 in amino acids: CASSLGGNREQYF. Here the CDR3 DNA reads TGTGCCAGCAGTTTAGGGGGTAATCGCGAGCAGTACTTC.

The V and J genes are TRBV10-3 and TRBJ2-7, with D perhaps TRBD1 (5 bases). Germline CDR1 reads ENHRY; CDR2 reads SYGVKD. This CDR3 comprises 14 residues. V lost 3 bases and J lost 5, with 14 bases in between. The CDR3 loop is CAISDQGARHEQYF. CDR3 bases: TGTGCCATCAGTGATCAAGGGGCTCGCCACGAGCAGTACTTC.

This clone was observed a single time. The chain combines TRBV25-1 with TRBJ1-2; D remains unclear. CDR1 MGHDK and CDR2 SYGVNS come from the germline V gene. CDR3 size: 15 residues. Trimming cost V 3 bases and J 8 bases, with 19 bases left between them. The CDR3 loop reads CASSDRKAPGGGYTF. The CDR3 DNA reads TGTGCCAGCAGTGATCGAAAGGCCCCAGGTGGGGGCTACACCTTC.

This clone came up once. The chain couples TRBV19 to TRBJ1-5; D is undetermined. CDR1 is LNHDA, CDR2 SQIVND, per germline (reference sequence). Trimming took 1 base from V and 0 from J, leaving 7 bases between them. This CDR3 is built from 15 residues. The CDR3 is CASSIGQISNQPQHF. CDR3 DNA sequence: TGTGCCAGTAGTATAGGGCAGATTAGCAATCAGCCCCAGCATTTT.

This sequence joins TRBV10-3 and TRBJ2-3; D perhaps matches TRBD2 (5 bases). This CDR3 is 16 amino acids long. Germline V gene sequence: CDR1 ENHRY, CDR2 SYGVKD. V lost 5 bases to trimming and J lost 1 base, with 16 bases between them. The CDR3 sequence: CAISSSRTPGTDTQYF. The CDR3 nucleotides read TGTGCCATCAGTAGCAGTCGGACTCCTGGCACAGATACGCAGTATTTT.

The chain carries TRBV25-1 and TRBJ2-5, with a tentative D call TRBD2 (6 bases). Germline values: CDR1 MGHDK, CDR2 SYGVNS. The CDR3 runs to 14 residues. V was cut by 4 bases and J by 4 bases, with 13 bases left in between. CDR3 in amino acids: CASSANAGLETQYF. The CDR3 bases are TGTGCCAGCAGTGCTAACGCGGGGTTAGAGACCCAGTACTTC.

The chain combines TRBV7-9 with TRBJ1-4; 9 bases are shared with TRBD1. Per germline, CDR1 SEHNR and CDR2 FQNEAQ (reference sequence). V dropped 3 bases and J dropped 7; count of bases not matched to a gene: 3. The CDR3 covers 14 residues. The CDR3 coding sequence is TGTGCCAGCAGCTTCGACAGGGGGATTGAAAAACTGTTTTTT. Translating it yields CASSFDRGIEKLFF.

The chain recombines TRBV5-6 with TRBJ1-2, with 8 bases aligning to TRBD1. From germline, CDR1 is SGHDT and CDR2 YYEEEE. J was trimmed by 4 bases and V by 2 bases; bases with no gene match: 7. The CDR3 extends over 15 amino acids. CDR3 sequence reads: CASSFLRQGLYGYTF. DNA of the CDR3: TGTGCCAGCAGCTTCCTTCGACAGGGGCTCTATGGCTACACCTTC.

The chain has TRBV2 and TRBJ2-1, with D tentatively TRBD1 (7 bases). Looked up from germline, CDR1 is SNHLY and CDR2 is FYNNEI. Trimming pared 6 bases from V and 2 bases from J, leaving 8 bases between. This CDR3 comprises 13 residues. The CDR3 reads CASSRGAYNEQFF. CDR3 nucleotides: TGTGCCAGCAGCAGGGGGGCCTACAATGAGCAGTTCTTC.